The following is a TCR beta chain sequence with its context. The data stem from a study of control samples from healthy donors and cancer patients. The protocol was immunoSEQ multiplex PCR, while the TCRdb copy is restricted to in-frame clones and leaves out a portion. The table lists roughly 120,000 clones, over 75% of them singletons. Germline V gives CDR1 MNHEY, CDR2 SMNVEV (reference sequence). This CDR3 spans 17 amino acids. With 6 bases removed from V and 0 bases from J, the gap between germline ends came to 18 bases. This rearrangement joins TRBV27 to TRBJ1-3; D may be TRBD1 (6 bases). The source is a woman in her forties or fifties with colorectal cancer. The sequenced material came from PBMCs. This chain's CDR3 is CASSGAGDTASGNTIYF. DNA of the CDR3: TGTGCCAGCAGCGGTGCCGGGGACACAGCCTCTGGAAACACCATATATTTT.